The present T cell receptor (beta chain) was sequenced within a study of PD-L1 blockade in urothelial cancer. Study overall: Blood was analyzed 3 weeks (second dose) and 6 weeks after treatment start. Each blood sample yielded a median of about 130,000 T cells.

This clone came up many times. Only in-frame clones appear in the TCRdb table, and some are missing; sequencing was by immunoSEQ multiplex PCR. The sample lists about 52,000 clones, around 80% occurring once. The CDR3 runs 16 residues. V lost 3 bases to trimming and J lost 14 bases, with 24 bases between them. CDR1 SGHNT and CDR2 YYREEE come from the germline V gene (reference sequence). Noted time point: pretreatment peripheral blood. The sequence came from a man between 70 and 80 years old with urothelial cancer. The chain employs TRBV5-4 and TRBJ1-6, with D perhaps TRBD1 (5 bases). The sample was PBMCs, taken around atezolizumab (anti-PD-L1) treatment. The CDR3 nucleotides read TGTGCCAGCAGCTGGGGCGGGGGGGGTTCTTTGGAGGCCCTCCACTTT. It encodes CASSWGGGGSLEALHF.